Here is one T cell receptor (beta chain) with its context. Its antigen is not known. The data belong to a study of graft-versus-host responses after intestinal transplantation. Study at large: Recipients had multivisceral, liver-intestinal, or isolated intestinal transplants. Tacrolimus and steroids were given for about three years to all recipients after anti-thymocyte globulin induction.

Here immunoSEQ multiplex PCR was the method, and the copy in TCRdb shows in-frame clones only, minus some. The table shows tens of thousands of clones, with 85% to 90% occurring only once. Whole-study findings and limits: Analysis identified GvH clones in recipient marrow, with some appearing first in ileum or blood.

Material: unstimulated CD4+ T cells sorted from spleen or lymph node cells, obtained before intestinal transplant. This sequence originates from a human donor who received an intestinal transplant.

DNA of the CDR3: TGCAGCGTGGGGGGGAACTCCTACGAGCAGTACTTC. Translation gives CSVGGNSYEQYF. The chain carries TRBV29-1 and TRBJ2-7, with TRBD2 matching over 7 bases. The CDR3 is 12 amino acids. CDR1 and CDR2 (germline): SQVTM, ANQGSEA. Unmatched junction bases numbered 2, after V lost 6 bases and J lost 0 bases.